The 28 T cell receptor beta chains below all came from one sample that was sequenced in a study of shared clonotypes between healthy human individuals. Sequencing was performed with immunoSEQ multiplex PCR; in TCRdb, only in-frame clones are kept and a portion is missing. The sample lists around 580,000 clones, roughly 98% seen once, with 0.3% to 0.35% in the top ten. Naive CD8 cells were CD45RO-negative, positively selected for CCR7, excluding terminally differentiated effector memory CD45RA+ cells. Sequencing was done on a sample of naive CD8+ T cells sorted from blood. These receptors came from a man aged 30-40 years in good health.

This clone was detected only once. The chain has TRBV19 and TRBJ2-1; tentative D call: TRBD2 (5 bases). Looked up from germline, CDR1 is LNHDA and CDR2 is SQIVND (reference sequence). This CDR3 has 12 residues. V shed 4 bases and J shed 10 bases, with 11 bases lying between them. CDR3 residues: CASSTYRGEQFF. The DNA for the CDR3 is TGTGCCAGTAGTACGTATCGGGGAGAGCAGTTCTTC.

The chain carries TRBV19 and TRBJ1-5; 11 nucleotides match TRBD1. The CDR3 contains 17 residues. J was trimmed by 4 bases and V by 2 bases; bases with no gene match: 7. Germline CDR1 and CDR2: LNHDA and SQIVND (reference sequence). The CDR3 reads CASSIRRDRGWNQPQHF. The CDR3 region has the DNA TGTGCCAGTAGTATACGCCGGGACAGGGGGTGGAATCAGCCCCAGCATTTT.

The rearrangement joins TRBV28 to TRBJ1-2, with a possible D match to TRBD1 (5 bases). Deletions cut 5 bases from V and 4 bases from J, with 11 bases between. The germline CDR1 and CDR2 sequences are MDHEN and SYDVKM. The CDR3 spans 13 residues. The CDR3 protein is CASSVRDRYGYTF. For the CDR3, the DNA is TGTGCCAGCAGTGTCAGGGATCGCTATGGCTACACCTTC.

The chain employs TRBV9 and TRBJ1-1, with TRBD1 as a possible D gene (5 bases). The CDR3 spans 11 residues. CDR1 is SGDLS and CDR2 is YYNGEE in the germline V gene. Trimming pared 4 bases from V and 8 bases from J, leaving 9 bases between. The CDR3 loop reads CASSRGPEAFF. DNA for the CDR3: TGTGCCAGCAGCCGGGGCCCCGAAGCTTTCTTT.

As DNA, the CDR3 is TGCGCCAGCAGCCCGGAGGCTAGCGCCAGATTAGCCTACGAGCAGTACTTC. It yields the protein CASSPEASARLAYEQYF. V is TRBV5-1 and J is TRBJ2-7; the D gene is possibly TRBD2 (6 bases). Germline V gene data show CDR1 as SGHRS and CDR2 as YFSETQ. The CDR3 runs 17 residues. V was clipped by 4 bases and J by 2 bases, with 22 bases between them.

This chain connects TRBV5-5 to TRBJ2-5; D gene unclear. The CDR3 runs 14 residues. Germline V gene sequence: CDR1 SGHKS, CDR2 YYEKEE (reference sequence). V was pared by 0 bases and J by 2 bases, with 8 bases between. CDR3 loop: CASSLVGEQETQYF. The CDR3 coding sequence is TGTGCCAGCAGCTTGGTTGGTGAGCAAGAGACCCAGTACTTC.

CDR3 in amino acids: CASSEQTANYGYTF. The CDR3 DNA is TGTGCCAGCAGTGAACAGACAGCTAACTATGGCTACACCTTC. The chain couples TRBV6-1 to TRBJ1-2; D may be TRBD1 (5 bases). Germline lookup yields CDR1 MNHNS and CDR2 SASEGT. V shed 2 bases and J shed 0 bases, with 7 bases lying between them. The CDR3 totals 14 residues.

The chain recombines TRBV6-1 with TRBJ1-5, with unresolved D. Deletions cut 7 bases from V and 4 bases from J, with 17 bases between. There are 15 residues in the CDR3. CDR1 is MNHNS, CDR2 SASEGT, per germline. The CDR3 DNA sequence: TGTGCCAGCAACACCCCCCGGAACGGGAATCAGCCCCAGCATTTT. Its translation is CASNTPRNGNQPQHF.

The V and J genes are TRBV5-4 and TRBJ2-1; TRBD1 agrees at 7 bases. The CDR3 totals 13 residues. V trimming: 0 bases; J trimming: 8 bases; junction bases outside the gene matches: 2. Germline V gene lookup returns CDR1 SGHNT and CDR2 YYREEE (reference sequence). The CDR3 DNA reads as TGTGCCAGCAGCTTGGGAGGGGGCGATGAGCAGTTCTTC. Amino acid sequence: CASSLGGGDEQFF. The full variable domain, its missing parts supplied by reference TRBV5-4 and TRBJ2-1, is ETGVTQSPTHLIKTRGQQVTLRCSSQSGHNTVSWYQQALGQGPQFIFQYYREEENGRGNFPPRFSGLQFPNYSSELNVNALELDDSALYLCASSLGGGDEQFFGPGTRLTVL.

This clone was detected once. V is TRBV5-8 and J is TRBJ1-1; 11 positions match TRBD1. The CDR3 is made up of 14 amino acids. With V trimmed by 4 bases and J by 4 bases, 3 bases remained unmatched. The germline gives CDR1 SGHTS, CDR2 YDEGEE. CDR3: CASSTGQGATEAFF. In nucleotides, the CDR3 is TGTGCCAGCAGCACTGGACAGGGGGCCACTGAAGCTTTCTTT.

The V gene is TRBV28, the J gene TRBJ1-1, with D possibly TRBD1 on 5 matching bases. Germline-derived CDR1 and CDR2 are MDHEN and SYDVKM. The CDR3 contains 13 residues. V dropped 6 bases and J dropped 0 bases, with 8 bases sitting between them. CDR3 amino acids: CASSKGMNTEAFF. The CDR3 DNA reads as TGTGCCAGCAGCAAGGGGATGAACACTGAAGCTTTCTTT.

The rearrangement links TRBV14 to TRBJ2-5; TRBD2 matches 7 bases. CDR3 length: 18 residues. The J segment lost 4 bases and the V segment lost 4 bases, leaving 18 bases of the junction unmatched. CDR1 is SGHDN and CDR2 is FVKESK in the germline V gene. For the CDR3, the DNA is TGTGCCAGCAGCCCTCCCATCTCTAGCGGACTCCGGGTAGAGACCCAGTACTTC. Translated: CASSPPISSGLRVETQYF.

This sequence joins TRBV28 and TRBJ2-1, with D perhaps matching TRBD1 or TRBD2 (5 bases each). The CDR3 loop spans 11 amino acids. Germline V gene sequence: CDR1 MDHEN, CDR2 SYDVKM. The V and J ends lost 3 bases and 10 bases respectively, with 7 bases between them. The CDR3 here is CASSFWGEQFF. In DNA form, the CDR3 reads TGTGCCAGCAGTTTTTGGGGGGAGCAGTTCTTC.

The V and J genes are TRBV9 and TRBJ2-7; TRBD2 aligns across 12 bases. The V and J ends lost 4 bases and 5 bases, in that order; junction bases with no gene match: 7. The CDR3 contains 15 residues. The V gene's germline CDR1 is SGDLS and CDR2 YYNGEE. The CDR3, as DNA: TGTGCCAGCAGCAAGGGGACTAGCGGGTCAGACGAGCAGTACTTC. Residues: CASSKGTSGSDEQYF.

The rearrangement uses TRBV5-1 and TRBJ1-2; 8 bases fit TRBD1. CDR1 SGHRS and CDR2 YFSETQ come from the germline V gene. The CDR3 has 14 amino acids. V dropped 4 bases and J dropped 3; count of bases not matched to a gene: 5. CDR3 sequence: CASSRTGYDYGYTF. The CDR3 region has the DNA TGCGCCAGCAGCAGGACAGGGTATGACTATGGCTACACCTTC.

The V and J genes are TRBV5-5 and TRBJ2-1, with 11 bases matching TRBD2. With 1 base clipped from V and 4 bases from J, the junction kept 10 bases outside the gene matches. Germline V gene data show CDR1 as SGHKS and CDR2 as YYEKEE (reference sequence). The CDR3 is 18 residues long. CDR3 in DNA: TGTGCCAGCAGCTTGACCACTAGCGGGAGTCCGATGTACAATGAGCAGTTCTTC. This sequence encodes CASSLTTSGSPMYNEQFF. The variable domain in full, completed from reference TRBV5-5 and TRBJ2-1, reads DAGVTQSPTHLIKTRGQQVTLRCSPISGHKSVSWYQQVLGQGPQFIFQYYEKEERGRGNFPDRFSARQFPNYSSELNVNALLLGDSALYLCASSLTTSGSPMYNEQFFGPGTRLTVL.

V usage is TRBV30 and J usage is TRBJ2-7; D uncertain. V was cut by 3 bases and J by 2 bases, with 8 bases left in between. The CDR3 is made up of 12 amino acids. Germline V gene sequence: CDR1 GTSNPN, CDR2 SVGIG (reference sequence). CDR3 region: CAWREDPYEQYF. CDR3 DNA: TGTGCCTGGAGAGAGGATCCCTACGAGCAGTACTTC.

The chain employs TRBV29-1 and TRBJ2-7; tentative D call: TRBD1 (6 bases). From germline, CDR1 is SQVTM and CDR2 ANQGSEA. The CDR3 runs 11 residues. V was trimmed by 6 bases and J by 4 bases, leaving 10 bases between them. Here the CDR3 DNA reads TGCAGCGTAAGGGGGTTATACGAGCAGTACTTC. Residues: CSVRGLYEQYF.

This clone was seen a single time. The chain employs TRBV5-3 and TRBJ2-5, with 7 positions matching TRBD1. TRBV5-3 is an ORF; its function is uncertain. The length of the CDR3 is 16 residues. The V and J ends lost 4 bases and 6 bases, in that order; junction bases with no gene match: 15. CDR3 loop: CARSKKDLKGAKTQYF. The CDR3 DNA sequence: TGTGCCAGAAGCAAGAAAGACTTGAAGGGGGCAAAGACCCAGTACTTC.

The chain couples TRBV4-2 to TRBJ2-3, with 10 bases aligning to TRBD2. CDR3 length: 17 residues. J was trimmed by 4 bases and V by 0 bases; bases with no gene match: 7. The germline CDR1 and CDR2 sequences are LGHNA and YNFKEQ. The CDR3 region is CASSQDPAGGRADTQYF. As DNA, the CDR3 is TGTGCCAGCAGCCAAGACCCAGCGGGAGGGCGGGCAGATACGCAGTATTTT.

Concerning this clone itself: This likely traces to a read error, being one base from a far larger clone. The genes are TRBV27 and TRBJ2-3; D call uncertain. This CDR3 is built from 14 residues. The V gene lost 1 base and the J gene lost 4 bases, with 9 bases spanning the gap. Germline V gene sequence: CDR1 MNHEY, CDR2 SMNVEV (reference sequence). CDR3 in amino acids: CASSLLDASDTQYF. DNA for the CDR3: TGTGCCAGCAGTTTATTGGACGCCTCAGATACGCAGTATTTT.

V is TRBV7-3 and J is TRBJ2-2, with 9 bases lining up with TRBD2. CDR3 length equals 15 residues. In germline, CDR1 is SGHTA, CDR2 FQGTGA. J was trimmed by 7 bases and V by 3 bases; bases with no gene match: 6. The CDR3 region is CASSFFAGGNGELFF. As DNA, the CDR3 is TGTGCCAGCAGCTTCTTCGCGGGAGGGAACGGGGAGCTGTTTTTT.

The chain joins TRBV9 to TRBJ1-1, with 7 nucleotides matching TRBD1. V shed 3 bases and J 4 bases; nucleotides not matched to a gene: 3. CDR1 and CDR2 (germline): SGDLS, YYNGEE. This CDR3 has 13 residues. In DNA form, the CDR3 reads TGTGCCAGCAGCGCGGGGACAGCCACTGAAGCTTTCTTT. This codes for CASSAGTATEAFF. The full variable domain, in which reference TRBV9 and TRBJ1-1 provide the parts outside the CDR3, is DSGVTQTPKHLITATGQRVTLRCSPRSGDLSVYWYQQSLDQGLQFLIQYYNGEERAKGNILERFSAQQFPDLHSELNLSSLELGDSALYFCASSAGTATEAFFGQGTRLTVV.

The chain carries TRBV10-2 and TRBJ2-1, with 10 bases lining up with TRBD2. J was trimmed by 8 bases and V by 6 bases; bases with no gene match: 10. The germline V gene encodes CDR1 WSHSY and CDR2 SAAADI. The CDR3 contains 15 residues. This CDR3 reads CASSPSGSYGDEQFF. The CDR3 DNA sequence: TGCGCCAGCAGCCCTAGCGGGAGCTACGGCGATGAGCAGTTCTTC.

This chain links TRBV6-1 with TRBJ2-3, with 7 nucleotides matching TRBD1. This CDR3 region has 18 residues. Germline lookup yields CDR1 MNHNS and CDR2 SASEGT. The ends lost 2 bases at V and 0 bases at J; junction bases unmatched: 11. Here the CDR3 reads CASSEMRGPGHSTDTQYF. Written as DNA, the CDR3 is TGTGCCAGCAGTGAAATGAGGGGGCCCGGTCACAGCACAGATACGCAGTATTTT.

The V gene is TRBV15, the J gene TRBJ2-1; 12 nucleotides match TRBD2. Germline V gene lookup returns CDR1 LNHNV and CDR2 YYDKDF (reference sequence). This CDR3 has 15 amino acids. V dropped 0 bases and J dropped 10; count of bases not matched to a gene: 4. CDR3 in amino acids: CATSRDGLAGNEQFF. CDR3 nucleotides: TGTGCCACCAGCAGAGATGGACTAGCGGGAAACGAGCAGTTCTTC.

The J gene is TRBJ2-5, the V gene TRBV30; TRBD1 matches 9 bases. The germline gives CDR1 GTSNPN, CDR2 SVGIG (reference sequence). V trimming: 3 bases; J trimming: 5 bases; junction bases outside the gene matches: 7. CDR3 length: 14 residues. CDR3 loop: CAWRRGTGRETQYF. DNA of the CDR3: TGTGCCTGGAGACGCGGGACAGGGCGTGAGACCCAGTACTTC.

The V gene is TRBV19, the J gene TRBJ2-3; maybe TRBD2 (6 bases). The V gene's germline CDR1 is LNHDA and CDR2 SQIVND (reference sequence). Trimming took off 10 bases at V and 2 bases at J, with 28 bases between the two ends. The CDR3 is made up of 18 amino acids. The CDR3 reads CATTDPLPPGDLTDTQYF. The CDR3, as DNA: TGTGCCACCACCGATCCCCTTCCGCCGGGGGACCTCACAGATACGCAGTATTTT.